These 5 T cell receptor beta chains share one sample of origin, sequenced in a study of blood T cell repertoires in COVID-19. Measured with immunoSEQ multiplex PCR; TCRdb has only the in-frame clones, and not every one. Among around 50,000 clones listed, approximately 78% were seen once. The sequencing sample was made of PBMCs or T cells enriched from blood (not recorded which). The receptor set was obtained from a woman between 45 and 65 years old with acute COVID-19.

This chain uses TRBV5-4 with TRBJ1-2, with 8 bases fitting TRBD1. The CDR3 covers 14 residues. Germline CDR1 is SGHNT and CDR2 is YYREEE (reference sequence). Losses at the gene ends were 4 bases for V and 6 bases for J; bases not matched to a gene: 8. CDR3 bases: TGTGCCAGCAGCCGACTAGGACAGGGCGATGGCTACACCTTC. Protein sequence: CASSRLGQGDGYTF. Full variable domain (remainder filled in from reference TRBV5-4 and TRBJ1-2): ETGVTQSPTHLIKTRGQQVTLRCSSQSGHNTVSWYQQALGQGPQFIFQYYREEENGRGNFPPRFSGLQFPNYSSELNVNALELDDSALYLCASSRLGQGDGYTFGSGTRLTVV.

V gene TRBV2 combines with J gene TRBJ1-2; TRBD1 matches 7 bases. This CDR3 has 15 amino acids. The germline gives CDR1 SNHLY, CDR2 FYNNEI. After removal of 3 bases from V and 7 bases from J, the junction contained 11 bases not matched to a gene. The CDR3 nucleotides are TGTGCCAGCAGTGATAGACAGGGTGGGGTTTCTGGCTACACCTTC. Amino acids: CASSDRQGGVSGYTF.

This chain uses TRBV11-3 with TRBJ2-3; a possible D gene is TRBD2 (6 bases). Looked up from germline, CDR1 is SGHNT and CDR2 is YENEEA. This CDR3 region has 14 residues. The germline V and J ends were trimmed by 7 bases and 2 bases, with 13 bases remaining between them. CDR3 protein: CASTPRGTTDTQYF. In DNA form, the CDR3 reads TGTGCCAGCACCCCCCGCGGGACCACAGATACGCAGTATTTT.

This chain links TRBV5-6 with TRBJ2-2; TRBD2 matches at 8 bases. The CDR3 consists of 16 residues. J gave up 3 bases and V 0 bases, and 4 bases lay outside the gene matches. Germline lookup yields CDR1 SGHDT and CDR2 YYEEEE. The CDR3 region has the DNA TGTGCCAGCAGCTTGGAATTAGCGGGGTACACCGGGGAGCTGTTTTTT. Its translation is CASSLELAGYTGELFF.

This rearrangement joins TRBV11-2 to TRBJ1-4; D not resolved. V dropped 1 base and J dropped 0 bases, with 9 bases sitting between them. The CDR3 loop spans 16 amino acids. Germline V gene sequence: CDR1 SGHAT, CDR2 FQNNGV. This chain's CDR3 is CASSLGTPATNEKLFF. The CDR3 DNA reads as TGTGCCAGCAGCTTAGGAACACCCGCAACTAATGAAAAACTGTTTTTT.